Below are 3 T cell receptor beta chains sequenced from a single sample in a study of blood T cell repertoires in COVID-19. TCRdb keeps only in-frame clones here, not all; method: immunoSEQ multiplex PCR. The table has approximately 120,000 clones, approximately 81% seen once; the top ten hold 3.5% to 4%. The sequenced material came from peripheral blood. The receptors come from a woman in her fifties or sixties with acute or convalescent COVID-19.

The chain recombines TRBV2 with TRBJ2-2, with D tentatively TRBD2 (6 bases). The CDR3 contains 14 residues. Between the trimmed V and J ends, which lost 7 bases and 8 bases, there was a span of 17 bases. Germline CDR1 and CDR2: SNHLY and FYNNEI. The CDR3 region is CASNRDSLRGELFF. The CDR3, as DNA: TGTGCCAGCAACCGGGACTCCCTACGGGGGGAGCTGTTTTTT.

V is TRBV18 and J is TRBJ1-1, with D tentatively TRBD1 (6 bases). This CDR3 contains 13 residues. Germline V CDR1 and CDR2: KGHSH, LQKENI. Trimming cost V 3 bases and J 7 bases, with 12 bases left between them. CDR3 coding DNA: TGTGCCAGCTCACCCCGGGACACCCATGAAGCTTTCTTT. As protein: CASSPRDTHEAFF.

The V gene is TRBV19, the J gene TRBJ1-5; 7 nucleotides match TRBD1. V lost 5 bases and J lost 4; bases outside the gene matches: 8. Germline V gene data show CDR1 as LNHDA and CDR2 as SQIVND (reference sequence). The CDR3 runs to 15 residues. The CDR3 reads CASSPRQGTNQPQHF. The CDR3 bases are TGTGCCAGTAGTCCAAGACAGGGCACGAATCAGCCCCAGCATTTT.